The 15 T cell receptor beta chains listed next were all sequenced from one sample in a study of blood T cell repertoires in COVID-19. Method: immunoSEQ multiplex PCR; TCRdb's copy keeps in-frame clones and lacks some. The sample has approximately 210,000 clones; 75% to 90% are singletons. The sequenced sample was peripheral blood. These receptors all stem from a woman in her sixties or seventies with active or convalescent COVID-19.

The chain recombines TRBV28 with TRBJ1-5; D is ambiguous. Looked up from germline, CDR1 is MDHEN and CDR2 is SYDVKM. This CDR3 has 14 residues. Trimming pared 6 bases from V and 2 bases from J, leaving 11 bases between. The chain's CDR3 is CASSSHEGNQPQHF. Written as DNA, the CDR3 is TGTGCCAGCAGCTCACACGAGGGCAATCAGCCCCAGCATTTT.

This chain joins TRBV24-1 and TRBJ2-5; TRBD1 agrees at 7 bases. The CDR3 totals 15 residues. V lost 1 base to trimming and J lost 3 bases; unmatched junction nucleotides: 4. Germline loops: CDR1 KGHDR, CDR2 SFDVKD. CDR3 region: CATSDFRQGKETQYF. CDR3 coding DNA: TGTGCCACCAGTGATTTCCGACAGGGTAAAGAGACCCAGTACTTC.

This chain uses TRBV27 with TRBJ2-5; 12 bases are a match to TRBD2. The V gene end was trimmed by 6 bases and the J gene end by 4 bases; junction bases not matched to a gene: 3. From germline, CDR1 is MNHEY and CDR2 SMNVEV (reference sequence). The CDR3 contains 14 residues. CDR3 sequence (DNA): TGTGCCAGCAGGGCTAGCGGGAGGGGAGAGACCCAGTACTTC. This translates into CASRASGRGETQYF.

The chain combines TRBV4-1 with TRBJ2-5, with TRBD1 identical over 7 bases. V lost 6 bases, J lost 5 bases, and 9 bases stayed unmatched. From germline, CDR1 is MGHRA and CDR2 YSYEKL. The CDR3 covers 14 residues. CDR3: CASSQTGVVETQYF. CDR3 coding DNA: TGCGCCAGCAGTCAAACAGGGGTCGTCGAGACCCAGTACTTC.

The chain uses TRBV11-2 and TRBJ1-6; 10 bases are shared with TRBD1. CDR1 and CDR2 (germline): SGHAT, FQNNGV. The CDR3 sequence is 15 residues long. V was clipped by 3 bases and J by 7 bases; unmatched bases: 3. In DNA form, the CDR3 reads TGTGCCAGCAGCTTCTCGGGACAGGGGAATTCACCCCTCCACTTT. Translation gives CASSFSGQGNSPLHF.

The rearrangement uses TRBV6-6 and TRBJ1-2; TRBD1 agrees at 11 bases. V lost 6 bases and J lost 1; bases outside the gene matches: 7. The germline CDR1 and CDR2 sequences are MNHNY and SVGAGI (reference sequence). This CDR3 contains 16 residues. The CDR3 reads CASSPDRGHDNYGYTF. The CDR3, as DNA: TGTGCCAGCAGCCCGGACAGGGGGCATGATAACTATGGCTACACCTTC.

J is TRBJ2-3 and V is TRBV5-5, with D uncertain. Looked up from germline, CDR1 is SGHKS and CDR2 is YYEKEE (reference sequence). The CDR3 is 13 amino acids. V was pared by 3 bases and J by 0 bases, with 5 bases between. The CDR3 loop is CASSSLSTDTQYF. CDR3 nucleotides: TGTGCCAGCAGCTCACTTAGCACAGATACGCAGTATTTT.

The gene calls are TRBV5-1 and TRBJ1-6; TRBD1 aligns across 8 bases. Germline-derived CDR1 and CDR2 are SGHRS and YFSETQ. J gave up 10 bases and V 6 bases, and 6 bases lay outside the gene matches. The CDR3 is 13 residues long. CDR3 sequence: CASKTGEDSPLHF. CDR3 in DNA: TGCGCCAGCAAGACAGGGGAGGACTCACCCCTCCACTTT.

The gene calls are TRBV5-6 and TRBJ1-3; 7 bases map to TRBD1. The CDR3 runs to 15 residues. Trimming took 3 bases from V and 4 from J; bases not matched to a gene: 7. Looked up from germline, CDR1 is SGHDT and CDR2 is YYEEEE. CDR3 nucleotides: TGTGCCAGCAGCTCGACAGGGTCGGCAGGAAACACCATATATTTT. Translating gives CASSSTGSAGNTIYF.

The chain has TRBV11-3 and TRBJ2-5; D perhaps matches TRBD2 (6 bases). V lost 5 bases and J 9 bases, leaving 19 bases between the germline ends. The germline V gene encodes CDR1 SGHNT and CDR2 YENEEA. The CDR3 covers 14 residues. The CDR3 region has the DNA TGTGCCAGCAGCCTCCTTGGGGGGATGTCGGCCCAGTACTTC. It codes for CASSLLGGMSAQYF.

This clone was detected a few times. V usage is TRBV5-1 and J usage is TRBJ2-7; TRBD1 matches 8 bases. V shed 1 base and J 7 bases; nucleotides not matched to a gene: 10. Looked up from germline, CDR1 is SGHRS and CDR2 is YFSETQ. The CDR3 has 15 residues. CDR3 DNA sequence: TGCGCCAGCAGCTTGCGGGGCCAGGGGGCCGGGGAGCAGTACTTC. Translating it yields CASSLRGQGAGEQYF.

The J gene is TRBJ1-2, the V gene TRBV6-2 or TRBV6-3, with D hard to call. V dropped 0 bases and J dropped 0 bases, with 8 bases sitting between them. This CDR3 comprises 15 residues. The germline V gene encodes CDR1 MNHEY and CDR2 SVGEGT. The CDR3 sequence is CASSYSVGSNYGYTF. DNA for the CDR3: TGTGCCAGCAGTTACTCCGTGGGCTCTAACTATGGCTACACCTTC.

The DNA of the CDR3 is TGTGCCAGCAGCTTAGCCCCCCAGGGATCGAACACCGGGGAGCTGTTTTTT. Its translation: CASSLAPQGSNTGELFF. This sequence joins TRBV11-2 and TRBJ2-2; TRBD1 is a possible D gene (5 bases). The CDR3 runs 17 residues. Trimming pared 1 base from V and 0 bases from J, leaving 12 bases between. Germline CDR1 SGHAT, CDR2 FQNNGV.

This chain joins TRBV9 and TRBJ2-2; weak D call: TRBD2 (6 bases). Trimming left V 1 base short and J 4 bases short, with 14 bases between. This CDR3 spans 16 amino acids. Looked up from germline, CDR1 is SGDLS and CDR2 is YYNGEE. Here the CDR3 reads CASSVSPGTFTGELFF. Written as DNA, the CDR3 is TGTGCCAGCAGCGTAAGTCCCGGGACTTTCACCGGGGAGCTGTTTTTT.

V usage is TRBV5-8 and J usage is TRBJ1-1; TRBD1 aligns across 7 bases. The CDR3 is 11 amino acids. The J segment lost 7 bases and the V segment lost 5 bases, leaving 2 bases of the junction unmatched. The germline CDR1 and CDR2 sequences are SGHTS and YDEGEE. Here the CDR3 DNA reads TGTGCCAGCAGGGGGGACAGTGAAGCTTTCTTT. It encodes CASRGDSEAFF.